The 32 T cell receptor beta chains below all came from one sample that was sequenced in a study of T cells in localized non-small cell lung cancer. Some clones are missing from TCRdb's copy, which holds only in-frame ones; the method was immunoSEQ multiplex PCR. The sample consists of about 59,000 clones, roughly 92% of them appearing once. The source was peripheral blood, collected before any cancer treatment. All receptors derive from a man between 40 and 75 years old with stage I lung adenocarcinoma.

Here the CDR3 DNA reads TGTGCCAGCAGCTTAGCCCCGGGGTCCAGGTACGAGCAGTACTTC. This gives the protein CASSLAPGSRYEQYF. This chain uses TRBV7-8 with TRBJ2-7, with D possibly TRBD2 on 5 matching bases. The CDR3 spans 15 residues. Germline loops: CDR1 SGHVS, CDR2 FQNEAQ. V lost 0 bases and J lost 4, with 13 bases in between.

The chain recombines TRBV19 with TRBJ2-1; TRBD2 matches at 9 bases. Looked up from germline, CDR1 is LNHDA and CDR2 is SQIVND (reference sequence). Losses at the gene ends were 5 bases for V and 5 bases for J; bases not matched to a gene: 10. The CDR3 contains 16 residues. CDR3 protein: CASSPIAGVRDNEQFF. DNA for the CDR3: TGTGCCAGTAGTCCGATAGCGGGAGTTAGGGACAATGAGCAGTTCTTC.

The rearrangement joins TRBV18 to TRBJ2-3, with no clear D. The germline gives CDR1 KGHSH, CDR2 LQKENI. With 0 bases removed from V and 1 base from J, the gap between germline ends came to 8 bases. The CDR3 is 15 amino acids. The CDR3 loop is CASSPPTGGTDTQYF. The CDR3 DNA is TGTGCCAGCTCACCACCTACCGGAGGCACAGATACGCAGTATTTT.

CDR3 nucleotide sequence: TGCAGCGTTAACGGACTAGCGGGGAAGAGGGACAATGAGCAGTTCTTC. Translated: CSVNGLAGKRDNEQFF. The V and J genes are TRBV29-1 and TRBJ2-1, with 12 bases that match TRBD2. This CDR3 contains 16 residues. V lost 5 bases to trimming and J lost 5 bases; unmatched junction nucleotides: 10. CDR1 SQVTM and CDR2 ANQGSEA come from the germline V gene.

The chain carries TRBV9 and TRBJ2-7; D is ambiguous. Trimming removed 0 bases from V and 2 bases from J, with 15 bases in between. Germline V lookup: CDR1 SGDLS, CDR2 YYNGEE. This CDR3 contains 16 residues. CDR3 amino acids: CASSVESALPPYEQYF. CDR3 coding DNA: TGTGCCAGCAGCGTAGAATCAGCCTTACCCCCCTACGAGCAGTACTTC.

The CDR3 reads CASSYGGEMETQYF. DNA of the CDR3: TGTGCCAGCAGTTACGGGGGGGAGATGGAGACCCAGTACTTC. The V gene is TRBV6-6, the J gene TRBJ2-5, with TRBD2 identical over 7 bases. V dropped 2 bases and J dropped 5; count of bases not matched to a gene: 5. CDR1 is MNHNY, CDR2 SVGAGI, per germline (reference sequence). The CDR3 extends over 14 amino acids.

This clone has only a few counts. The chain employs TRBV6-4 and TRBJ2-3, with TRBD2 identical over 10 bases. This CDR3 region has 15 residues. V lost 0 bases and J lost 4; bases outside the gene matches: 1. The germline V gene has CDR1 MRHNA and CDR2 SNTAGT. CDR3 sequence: CASSDSSGRADTQYF. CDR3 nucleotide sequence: TGTGCCAGCAGTGACTCGAGCGGGAGGGCAGATACGCAGTATTTT.

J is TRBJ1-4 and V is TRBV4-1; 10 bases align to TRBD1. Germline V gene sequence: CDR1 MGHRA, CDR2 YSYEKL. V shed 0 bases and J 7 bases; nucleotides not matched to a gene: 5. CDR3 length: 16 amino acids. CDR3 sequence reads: CASSQEPGTGAEKLFF. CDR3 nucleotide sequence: TGCGCCAGCAGCCAAGAACCCGGGACAGGGGCTGAAAAACTGTTTTTT.

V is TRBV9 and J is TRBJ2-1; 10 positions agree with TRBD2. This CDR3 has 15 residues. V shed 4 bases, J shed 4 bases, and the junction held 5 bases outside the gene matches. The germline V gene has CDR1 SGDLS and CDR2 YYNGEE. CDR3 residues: CASSLAGEGYNEQFF. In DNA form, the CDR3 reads TGTGCCAGCAGCCTAGCGGGAGAGGGGTACAATGAGCAGTTCTTC.

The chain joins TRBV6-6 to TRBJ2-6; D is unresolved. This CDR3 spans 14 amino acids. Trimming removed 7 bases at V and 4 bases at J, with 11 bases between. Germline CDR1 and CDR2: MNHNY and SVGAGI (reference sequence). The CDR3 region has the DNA TGTGCCAGCACCCCCGGGTTCGGGGCCAACGTCCTGACTTTC. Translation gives CASTPGFGANVLTF.

The CDR3 DNA follows: TGTGCCAGTAGTATTGGTCTCTCAAACTATGGCTACACCTTC. Protein: CASSIGLSNYGYTF. The chain couples TRBV19 to TRBJ1-2; D gene uncertain. Per the germline V gene, CDR1 is LNHDA and CDR2 is SQIVND (reference sequence). The CDR3 covers 14 residues. Trimming cost V 3 bases and J 2 bases, with 10 bases left between them.

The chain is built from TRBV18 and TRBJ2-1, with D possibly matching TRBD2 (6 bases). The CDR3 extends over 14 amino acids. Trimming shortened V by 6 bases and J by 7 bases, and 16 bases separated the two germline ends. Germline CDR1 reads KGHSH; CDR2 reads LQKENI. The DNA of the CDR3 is TGTGCCAGCTCCCCAAGGGCGGGGACGAATGAGCAGTTCTTC. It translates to CASSPRAGTNEQFF.

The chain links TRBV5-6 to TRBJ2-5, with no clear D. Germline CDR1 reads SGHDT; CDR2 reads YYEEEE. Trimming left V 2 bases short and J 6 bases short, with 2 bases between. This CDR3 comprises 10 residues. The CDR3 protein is CASSFKTQYF. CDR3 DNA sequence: TGTGCCAGCAGCTTTAAGACCCAGTACTTC.

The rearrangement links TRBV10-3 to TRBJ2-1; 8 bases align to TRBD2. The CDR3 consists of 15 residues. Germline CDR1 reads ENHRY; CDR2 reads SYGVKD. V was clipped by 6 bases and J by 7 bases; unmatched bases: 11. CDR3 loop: CAIREMTSDKNEQFF. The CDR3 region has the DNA TGTGCCATCAGGGAAATGACTAGCGATAAGAATGAGCAGTTCTTC.

The chain's CDR3 is CATSKGPLAGNEQFF. CDR3 sequence (DNA): TGTGCCACCAGCAAGGGACCGCTGGCCGGCAATGAGCAGTTCTTC. The rearrangement links TRBV15 to TRBJ2-1, with D perhaps assigned TRBD1 or TRBD2 (5 bases each). The CDR3 has 15 amino acids. Trimming cost V 4 bases and J 6 bases, with 16 bases left between them. Per germline, CDR1 LNHNV and CDR2 YYDKDF (reference sequence).

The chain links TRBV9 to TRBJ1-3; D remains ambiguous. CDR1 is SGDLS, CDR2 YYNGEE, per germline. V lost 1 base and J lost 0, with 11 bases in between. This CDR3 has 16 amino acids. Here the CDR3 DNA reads TGTGCCAGCAGCGTATCCCTGTCAACCTCTGGAAACACCATATATTTT. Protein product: CASSVSLSTSGNTIYF.

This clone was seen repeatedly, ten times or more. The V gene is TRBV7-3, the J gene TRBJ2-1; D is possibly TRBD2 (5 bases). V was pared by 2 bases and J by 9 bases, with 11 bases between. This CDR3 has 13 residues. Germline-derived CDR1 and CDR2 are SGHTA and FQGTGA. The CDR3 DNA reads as TGTGCCAGCAGCTTAGACTGGACTGCTGAGCAGTTCTTC. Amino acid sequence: CASSLDWTAEQFF.

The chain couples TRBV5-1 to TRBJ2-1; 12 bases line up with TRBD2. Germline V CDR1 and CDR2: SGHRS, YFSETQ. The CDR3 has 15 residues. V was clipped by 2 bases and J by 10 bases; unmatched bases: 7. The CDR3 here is CASSLLAGGQEEQFF. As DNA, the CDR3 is TGCGCCAGCAGCTTACTAGCGGGGGGACAGGAGGAGCAGTTCTTC. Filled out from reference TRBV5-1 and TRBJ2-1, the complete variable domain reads KAGVTQTPRYLIKTRGQQVTLSCSPISGHRSVSWYQQTPGQGLQFLFEYFSETQRNKGNFPGRFSGRQFSNSRSEMNVSTLELGDSALYLCASSLLAGGQEEQFFGPGTRLTVL.

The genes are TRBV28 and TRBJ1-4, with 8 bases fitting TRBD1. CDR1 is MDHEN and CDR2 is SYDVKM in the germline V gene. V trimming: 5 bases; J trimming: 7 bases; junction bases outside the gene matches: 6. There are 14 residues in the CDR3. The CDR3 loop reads CASSQTGAGEKLFF. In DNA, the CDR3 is TGTGCCAGCAGTCAGACAGGGGCGGGTGAAAAACTGTTTTTT.

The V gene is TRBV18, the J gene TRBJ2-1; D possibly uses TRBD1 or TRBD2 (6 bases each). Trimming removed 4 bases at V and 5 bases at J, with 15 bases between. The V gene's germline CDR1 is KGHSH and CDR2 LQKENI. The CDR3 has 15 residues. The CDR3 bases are TGTGCCAGCTCACGGGGGGCTAGCGCCAACAATGAGCAGTTCTTC. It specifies CASSRGASANNEQFF.

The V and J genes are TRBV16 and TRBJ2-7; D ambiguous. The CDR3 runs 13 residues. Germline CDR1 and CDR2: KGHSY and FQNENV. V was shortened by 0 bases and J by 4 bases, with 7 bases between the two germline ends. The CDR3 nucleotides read TGTGCCAGCAGCCAATCTCCGAAATACGAGCAGTACTTC. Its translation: CASSQSPKYEQYF.

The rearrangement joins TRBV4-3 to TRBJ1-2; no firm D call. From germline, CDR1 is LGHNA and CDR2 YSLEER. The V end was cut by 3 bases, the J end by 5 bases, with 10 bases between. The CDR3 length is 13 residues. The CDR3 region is CASSQGLGYGYTF. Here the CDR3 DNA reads TGCGCCAGCAGCCAGGGATTGGGATATGGCTACACCTTC.

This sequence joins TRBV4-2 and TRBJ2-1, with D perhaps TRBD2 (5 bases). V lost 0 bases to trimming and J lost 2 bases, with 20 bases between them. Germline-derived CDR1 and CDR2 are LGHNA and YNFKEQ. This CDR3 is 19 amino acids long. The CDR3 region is CASSQDYPTGADPYNEQFF. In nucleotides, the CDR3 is TGTGCCAGCAGCCAAGATTACCCTACTGGAGCGGATCCCTACAATGAGCAGTTCTTC.

CDR3 region: CASSPRASGSSYNEQFF. The CDR3 DNA reads as TGTGCCAGCAGCCCTAGGGCTAGCGGGAGCTCCTACAATGAGCAGTTCTTC. This rearrangement joins TRBV9 to TRBJ2-1; 10 bases align to TRBD2. V shed 4 bases, J shed 0 bases, and the junction held 7 bases outside the gene matches. Germline CDR1 and CDR2: SGDLS and YYNGEE. The CDR3 is made up of 17 amino acids.

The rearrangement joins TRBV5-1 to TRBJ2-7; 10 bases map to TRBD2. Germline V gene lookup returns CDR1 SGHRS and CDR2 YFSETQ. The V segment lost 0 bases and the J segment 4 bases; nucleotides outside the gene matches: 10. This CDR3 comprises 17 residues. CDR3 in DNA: TGCGCCAGCAGCTTGGTGAGCGGGAGGGGTGCTAGGTACGAGCAGTACTTC. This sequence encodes CASSLVSGRGARYEQYF.

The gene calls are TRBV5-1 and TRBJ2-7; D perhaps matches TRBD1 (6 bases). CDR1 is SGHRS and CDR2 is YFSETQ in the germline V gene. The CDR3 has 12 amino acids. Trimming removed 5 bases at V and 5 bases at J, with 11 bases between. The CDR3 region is CASRVTGNEQYF. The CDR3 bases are TGCGCCAGCAGGGTTACAGGGAACGAGCAGTACTTC.

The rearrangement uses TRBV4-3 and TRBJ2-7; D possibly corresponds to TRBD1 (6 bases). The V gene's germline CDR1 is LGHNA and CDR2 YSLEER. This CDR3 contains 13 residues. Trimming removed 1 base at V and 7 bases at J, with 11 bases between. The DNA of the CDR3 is TGCGCCAGCAGCCAAGTCAGGGGAAGGGAGCAGTACTTC. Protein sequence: CASSQVRGREQYF.

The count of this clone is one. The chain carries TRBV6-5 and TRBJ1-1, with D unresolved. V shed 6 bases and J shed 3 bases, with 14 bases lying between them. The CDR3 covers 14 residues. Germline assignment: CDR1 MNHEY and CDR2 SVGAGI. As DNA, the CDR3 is TGTGCCAGCAGAACCGGACTTCTGGACACTGAAGCTTTCTTT. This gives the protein CASRTGLLDTEAFF.

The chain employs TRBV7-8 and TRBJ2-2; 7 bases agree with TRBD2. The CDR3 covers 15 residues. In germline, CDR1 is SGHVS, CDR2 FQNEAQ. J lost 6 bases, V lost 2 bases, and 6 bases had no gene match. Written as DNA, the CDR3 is TGTGCCAGCAGCTTACTAGCGGTCCTTTCCGGGGAGCTGTTTTTT. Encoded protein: CASSLLAVLSGELFF. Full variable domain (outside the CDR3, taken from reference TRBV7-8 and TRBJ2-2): GAGVSQSPRYKVAKRGQDVALRCDPISGHVSLFWYQQALGQGPEFLTYFQNEAQLDKSGLPSDRFFAERPEGSVSTLKIQRTQQEDSAVYLCASSLLAVLSGELFFGEGSRLTVL.

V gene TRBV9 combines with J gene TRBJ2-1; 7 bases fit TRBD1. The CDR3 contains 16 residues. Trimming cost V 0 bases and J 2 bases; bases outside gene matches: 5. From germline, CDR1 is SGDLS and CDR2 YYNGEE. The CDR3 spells CASSVDRDRAYNEQFF. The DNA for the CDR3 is TGTGCCAGCAGCGTAGACCGGGACAGAGCCTACAATGAGCAGTTCTTC.

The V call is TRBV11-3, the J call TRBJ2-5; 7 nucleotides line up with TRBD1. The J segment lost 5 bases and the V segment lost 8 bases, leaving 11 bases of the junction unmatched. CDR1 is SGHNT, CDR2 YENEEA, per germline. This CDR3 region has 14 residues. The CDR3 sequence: CASEGQGVEETQYF. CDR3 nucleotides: TGTGCCAGCGAAGGGCAGGGGGTAGAGGAGACCCAGTACTTC.

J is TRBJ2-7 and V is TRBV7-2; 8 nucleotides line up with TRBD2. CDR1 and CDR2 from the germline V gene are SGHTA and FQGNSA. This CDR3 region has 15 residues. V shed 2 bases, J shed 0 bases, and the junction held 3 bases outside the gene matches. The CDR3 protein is CASSLSGGSSYEQYF. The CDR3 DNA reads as TGTGCCAGCAGCTTATCGGGGGGGAGCTCCTACGAGCAGTACTTC.